Below, 23 T cell receptor beta chains from the same sample are listed, as sequenced in a study of T cells in Graves' hyperthyroidism and ophthalmopathy. The investigators amplified TCR beta CDR3 regions from RNA transcripts. TCR CDR3 underwent first-round RT-PCR with the HTBI primer set. TCRdb fed the multiplex PCR reads into MiXCR, producing one record per CDR3 protein. The sample consists of a few hundred thousand distinct CDR3 sequences, 18% of them appearing once. Sequences were obtained from blood. These receptors were obtained from a man younger than 35 with Graves' ophthalmopathy.

This sequence joins TRBV20-1 and TRBJ2-3, with 8 bases lining up with TRBD2. This CDR3 is built from 17 residues. J lost 4 bases, V lost 4 bases, and 16 bases had no gene match. Germline V gene sequence: CDR1 DFQATT, CDR2 SNEGSKA (reference sequence). CDR3 nucleotide sequence: TGCAGTGCTACGCTGCCCCAGGGGCGGGGGGTTCCAGATACGCAGTATTTT. This gives the protein CSATLPQGRGVPDTQYF.

On this clonotype: This is likely a read error, given that the CDR3 carries no conserved phenylalanine or tryptophan at its end. The chain employs TRBV5-5 and TRBJ2-7; D gene ambiguous. The CDR3 has 13 residues. Germline CDR1 reads SGHKS; CDR2 reads YYEKEE (reference sequence). Trimming removed 0 bases at V and 6 bases at J, with 10 bases between. This CDR3 reads CASSLVAGVEQYL. CDR3 DNA: TGTGCCAGCAGCTTGGTAGCAGGTGTCGAGCAGTACCTC.

Comment on this clonotype: In this CDR3 the conserved last residue, phenylalanine or tryptophan, is missing, so a read error is likely. The rearrangement joins TRBV5-1 to TRBJ2-4, with a weak D call TRBD2 (7 bases). The germline gives CDR1 SGHRS, CDR2 YFSETQ. The CDR3 covers 18 residues. The V end was cut by 1 base, the J end by 0 bases, with 17 bases between. The CDR3: CASSLTGGQTLAKNIQYL. CDR3 DNA: TGCGCCAGCAGCTTGACGGGAGGACAGACATTAGCCAAAAACATTCAGTACCTC.

The chain links TRBV7-9 to TRBJ2-4, with no clear D. V lost 5 bases, J lost 0 bases, and 14 bases lay in between. The germline V gene encodes CDR1 SEHNR and CDR2 FQNEAQ (reference sequence). The CDR3 has 16 residues. CDR3 in DNA: TGTGCCAGCAGCCCAGACATCAGCCTAGCCAAAAACATTCAGTACTTC. Its translation: CASSPDISLAKNIQYF.

The gene calls are TRBV20-1 and TRBJ1-2; D not certain. Trimming took 0 bases from V and 3 from J, leaving 17 bases between them. Germline loops: CDR1 DFQATT, CDR2 SNEGSKA (reference sequence). CDR3 length: 16 amino acids. The CDR3 sequence: CSARDHEKGTDYGYTF. The CDR3 DNA is TGCAGTGCTAGAGATCACGAAAAGGGCACGGACTATGGCTACACCTTC.

This clonotype was picked up one time. The CDR3 region has the DNA TGTGCCAGCAGCGGACAGGGAGGAGATTTCTTT. This sequence encodes CASSGQGGDFF. The chain joins TRBV6-1 to TRBJ1-1; 8 bases are a match to TRBD1. The CDR3 spans 11 residues. V trimming: 6 bases; J trimming: 13 bases; junction bases outside the gene matches: 7. Germline V gene lookup returns CDR1 MNHNS and CDR2 SASEGT.

In the case of this clonotype: A much larger clone differs by one base, so this may be a read error. This rearrangement joins TRBV6-2 or TRBV6-3 to TRBJ2-5, with D maybe TRBD2 (5 bases). Germline V CDR1 and CDR2: MNHEY, SVGEGT. V gave up 8 bases and J gave up 7 bases, with 17 bases separating them. This CDR3 has 13 residues. The CDR3 reads CASEPGSSGTQYF. The CDR3 DNA sequence: TGTGCCAGCGAACCGGGATCCTCAGGGACCCAGTACTTC.

This clonotype was seen repeatedly, ten times or more. The chain joins TRBV2 to TRBJ1-1; tentative D call: TRBD1 (5 bases). Deletions cut 8 bases from V and 3 bases from J, with 13 bases between. The CDR3 has 13 residues. CDR1 is SNHLY, CDR2 FYNNEI, per germline. The CDR3 sequence is CASGRQLYTEAFF. The CDR3 region has the DNA TGTGCCAGCGGCAGACAGCTATACACTGAAGCTTTCTTT.

This clonotype was found many times. The chain is built from TRBV7-9 and TRBJ1-1; D not certain. The CDR3 is made up of 15 amino acids. Germline V lookup: CDR1 SEHNR, CDR2 FQNEAQ (reference sequence). V was clipped by 2 bases and J by 3 bases, with 13 bases between them. The CDR3, as DNA: TGTGCCAGCAGCTTATCGCCGACCAGACACACTGAAGCTTTCTTT. Encoded protein: CASSLSPTRHTEAFF.

There are many counts of this clonotype. The gene calls are TRBV6-1 and TRBJ1-5; TRBD1 matches at 7 bases. V was pared by 6 bases and J by 1 base, with 6 bases of the junction left unmatched. Germline V CDR1 and CDR2: MNHNS, SASEGT. CDR3 length: 15 amino acids. CDR3 region: CASRPEDRSNQPQHF. The DNA of the CDR3 is TGTGCCAGCAGACCCGAGGACAGGAGCAATCAGCCCCAGCATTTT.

There are many counts of this clonotype. The chain joins TRBV28 to TRBJ2-7; 11 nucleotides agree with TRBD1. CDR1 and CDR2 from the germline V gene are MDHEN and SYDVKM. The CDR3 runs to 15 residues. Trimming at V came to 3 bases and at J to 5 bases, leaving 6 bases not matched to a gene. The CDR3 reads CASSLWDRGKNEQYF. For the CDR3, the DNA is TGTGCCAGCAGTTTGTGGGACAGGGGGAAGAACGAGCAGTACTTC. Drawing the rest from reference TRBV28 and TRBJ2-7, the complete variable domain is DVKVTQSSRYLVKRTGEKVFLECVQDMDHENMFWYRQDPGLGLRLIYFSYDVKMKEKGDIPEGYSVSREKKERFSLILESASTNQTSMYLCASSLWDRGKNEQYFGPGTRLTVT.

This clonotype was seen only a few times. The chain uses TRBV4-1 and TRBJ1-4, with 7 positions matching TRBD1. The CDR3 length is 19 residues. V was pared by 0 bases and J by 7 bases, with 17 bases of the junction left unmatched. From germline, CDR1 is MGHRA and CDR2 YSYEKL. DNA for the CDR3: TGCGCCAGCAGCCAAGATTATCAACGGACAGGAATTACGAGTGAAAAACTGTTTTTT. Translated: CASSQDYQRTGITSEKLFF.

This clonotype was picked up a small number of times. The chain carries TRBV29-1 and TRBJ2-3; 7 bases fit TRBD1. This CDR3 contains 12 residues. The trim removed 8 bases at V and 4 bases at J, leaving 6 bases unmatched. CDR1 SQVTM and CDR2 ANQGSEA come from the germline V gene. CDR3 nucleotide sequence: TGCAGCTCGCGACAGGGCCCAGATACGCAGTATTTT. It translates to CSSRQGPDTQYF.

V usage is TRBV5-6 and J usage is TRBJ2-3; D is undetermined. CDR3 length equals 13 residues. Germline-derived CDR1 and CDR2 are SGHDT and YYEEEE. Trimming removed 2 bases at V and 2 bases at J, with 6 bases between. The CDR3 bases are TGTGCCAGCAGCTTCGACCCCACAGATACGCAGTATTTT. Its translation is CASSFDPTDTQYF.

This clonotype was counted between two and nine times. The V and J genes are TRBV4-1 and TRBJ2-2; TRBD1 is a possible D gene (5 bases). Germline V gene data show CDR1 as MGHRA and CDR2 as YSYEKL. The CDR3 spans 16 residues. Trimming removed 1 base at V and 5 bases at J, with 14 bases between. DNA for the CDR3: TGCGCCAGCAGCCAAGTTGGGGTCTCAGGGACCGGGGAGCTGTTTTTT. Translating it yields CASSQVGVSGTGELFF.

The rearrangement links TRBV20-1 to TRBJ1-2; 7 bases align to TRBD1. Germline V gives CDR1 DFQATT, CDR2 SNEGSKA (reference sequence). V shed 5 bases and J 5 bases; nucleotides not matched to a gene: 5. The CDR3 contains 12 residues. CDR3: CSAPGTAYGYTF. The DNA of the CDR3 is TGCAGTGCTCCCGGGACAGCTTATGGCTACACCTTC.

Ten or more counts support this clonotype. The rearrangement joins TRBV6-4 to TRBJ2-1; TRBD2 agrees at 9 bases. The junction had 2 bases not matched to a gene; V was cut back by 2 bases and J by 3 bases. The CDR3 contains 15 residues. CDR1 and CDR2 (germline): MRHNA, SNTAGT. Written as DNA, the CDR3 is TGTGCCAGCAGTGACAATAGCGGGGGCTACAATGAGCAGTTCTTC. It translates to CASSDNSGGYNEQFF.

This clonotype was seen many times. The CDR3, as DNA: TGTGCCAGCAGTTTAGGGGGGCCGCTGTCAGAGAACACTGAAGCTTTCTTT. Translated, it gives CASSLGGPLSENTEAFF. This chain links TRBV12-3 or TRBV12-4 with TRBJ1-1, with D possibly being TRBD1 (6 bases). This CDR3 is 17 amino acids long. Trimming removed 1 base at V and 1 base at J, with 16 bases between.

About this clonotype itself: At one of its ends the junction is not consistent with the germline gene, which may arise from a read error. The chain uses TRBV7-8 and TRBJ2-3, with D maybe TRBD1 (5 bases). From germline, CDR1 is SGHVS and CDR2 FQNEAQ. The CDR3 length is 18 residues. Here the CDR3 DNA reads TGTGCCAGCTCACCCCCCAGGTGGACATTCCCGGCCTCAGATATGCAGTATTTT. This sequence encodes CASSPPRWTFPASDMQYF.

This clonotype was seen more than once but under ten times. As DNA, the CDR3 is TGCGCCAGCAGGAACTCCCGGGACAGTAAAGGCTACACCTTC. It specifies CASRNSRDSKGYTF. The chain links TRBV10-2 to TRBJ1-2; 7 bases map to TRBD1. The CDR3 sequence is 14 residues long. Germline lookup yields CDR1 WSHSY and CDR2 SAAADI. With 6 bases clipped from V and 8 bases from J, the junction kept 12 bases outside the gene matches.

This clonotype was counted ten times or more. J is TRBJ2-3 and V is TRBV28; D possibly uses TRBD1 or TRBD2 (5 bases each). The V end lost 3 bases, the J end lost 2 bases, and 18 bases lay between the germline ends. This CDR3 has 17 amino acids. Germline values: CDR1 MDHEN, CDR2 SYDVKM. DNA of the CDR3: TGTGCCAGCAGTTTGAGGATGGGGACCGAAAACACAGATACGCAGTATTTT. It is translated as CASSLRMGTENTDTQYF. The full variable domain, with the rest looked up from reference TRBV28 and TRBJ2-3, is DVKVTQSSRYLVKRTGEKVFLECVQDMDHENMFWYRQDPGLGLRLIYFSYDVKMKEKGDIPEGYSVSREKKERFSLILESASTNQTSMYLCASSLRMGTENTDTQYFGPGTRLTVL.

The chain couples TRBV20-1 to TRBJ2-7; TRBD1 matches 10 bases. Germline CDR1 reads DFQATT; CDR2 reads SNEGSKA (reference sequence). Unmatched junction bases numbered 7, after V lost 3 bases and J lost 5 bases. CDR3 length: 14 amino acids. CDR3 in amino acids: CSASYRDRGHEQYF. The CDR3 region has the DNA TGCAGTGCTAGCTACCGGGACAGGGGCCACGAGCAGTACTTC.

This clonotype turned up a few times. The rearrangement joins TRBV24-1 to TRBJ2-3; D is possibly TRBD1 (6 bases). In germline, CDR1 is KGHDR, CDR2 SFDVKD. CDR3 size: 15 residues. Trimming cost V 8 bases and J 2 bases, with 16 bases left between them. The CDR3 sequence: CATNPGRGPTDTQYF. DNA for the CDR3: TGTGCCACCAACCCCGGCAGGGGTCCCACAGATACGCAGTATTTT.